The T cell receptor beta chain described here comes from a study of cytomegalovirus exposure and HLA in healthy donors. In the study overall: The approximately 130 validation repertoires were reported in a later analysis to have been generated on the same platform as the approximately 700 first-cohort repertoires.

Regarding this clone: The target antigen is unknown.

The V and J ends lost 5 bases and 5 bases respectively, with 15 bases between them. CDR3 length: 15 amino acids. Germline V lookup: CDR1 LNHNV, CDR2 YYDKDF (reference sequence). Notes on the study in general: Reportedly, cytomegalovirus status was diagnosed with high sensitivity and specificity. Cytomegalovirus association was assigned to approximately 160 TCR beta chains.

Generated by immunoSEQ multiplex PCR, the TCRdb table keeps only in-frame clones and is missing some. The sample has more than 55,000 clones, around 90% seen once. The chain combines TRBV15 with TRBJ2-2; a weak D match, TRBD2 (5 bases). This clonotype was sampled from a young man in good health and CMV-seronegative. Material for sequencing was PBMCs. The CDR3 protein is CATSQPGVGTGELFF. CDR3 DNA: TGTGCCACCAGCCAACCCGGGGTTGGGACCGGGGAGCTGTTTTTT.